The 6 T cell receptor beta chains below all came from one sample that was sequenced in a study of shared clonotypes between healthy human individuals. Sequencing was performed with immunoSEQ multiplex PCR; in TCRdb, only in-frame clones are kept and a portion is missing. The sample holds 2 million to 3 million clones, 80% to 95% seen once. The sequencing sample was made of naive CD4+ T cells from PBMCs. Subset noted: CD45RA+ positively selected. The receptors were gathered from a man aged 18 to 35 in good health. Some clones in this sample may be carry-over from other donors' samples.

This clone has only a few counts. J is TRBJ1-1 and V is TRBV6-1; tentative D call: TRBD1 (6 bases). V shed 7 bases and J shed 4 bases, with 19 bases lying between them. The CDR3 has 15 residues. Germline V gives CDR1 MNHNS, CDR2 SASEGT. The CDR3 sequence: CASNNGGRGGTEAFF. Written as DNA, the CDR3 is TGTGCCAGCAACAACGGGGGGCGCGGTGGCACTGAAGCTTTCTTT.

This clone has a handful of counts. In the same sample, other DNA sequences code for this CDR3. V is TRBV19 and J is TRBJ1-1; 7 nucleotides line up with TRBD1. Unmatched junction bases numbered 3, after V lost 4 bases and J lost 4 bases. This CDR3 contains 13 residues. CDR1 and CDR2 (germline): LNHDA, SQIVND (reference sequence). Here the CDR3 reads CASSRQGGTEAFF. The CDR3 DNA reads TGTGCCAGTAGTAGACAGGGAGGCACTGAAGCTTTCTTT. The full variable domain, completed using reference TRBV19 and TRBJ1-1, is DGGITQSPKYLFRKEGQNVTLSCEQNLNHDAMYWYRQDPGQGLRLIYYSQIVNDFQKGDIAEGYSVSREKKESFPLTVTSAQKNPTAFYLCASSRQGGTEAFFGQGTRLTVV.

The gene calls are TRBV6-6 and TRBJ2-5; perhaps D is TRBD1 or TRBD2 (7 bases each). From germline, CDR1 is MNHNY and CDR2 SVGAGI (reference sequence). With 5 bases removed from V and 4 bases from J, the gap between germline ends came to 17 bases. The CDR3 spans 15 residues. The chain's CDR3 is CASSPRGGGRETQYF. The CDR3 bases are TGTGCCAGCAGTCCCAGGGGAGGGGGCAGAGAGACCCAGTACTTC.

The CDR3 loop reads CASSPGIANYNEQFF. In nucleotides, the CDR3 is TGTGCCAGCAGCCCCGGGATAGCCAACTACAATGAGCAGTTCTTC. The chain recombines TRBV7-7 with TRBJ2-1; the D gene is possibly TRBD2 (5 bases). V shed 5 bases and J shed 3 bases, with 14 bases lying between them. Germline-derived CDR1 and CDR2 are SSHAT and FNYEAQ (reference sequence). The CDR3 extends over 15 amino acids.

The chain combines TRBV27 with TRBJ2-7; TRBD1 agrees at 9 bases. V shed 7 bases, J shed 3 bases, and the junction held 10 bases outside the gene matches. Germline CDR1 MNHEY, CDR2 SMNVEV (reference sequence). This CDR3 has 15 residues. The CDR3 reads CASNALRDRVYEQYF. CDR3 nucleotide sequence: TGTGCCAGCAACGCTCTCCGGGACAGGGTCTACGAGCAGTACTTC.

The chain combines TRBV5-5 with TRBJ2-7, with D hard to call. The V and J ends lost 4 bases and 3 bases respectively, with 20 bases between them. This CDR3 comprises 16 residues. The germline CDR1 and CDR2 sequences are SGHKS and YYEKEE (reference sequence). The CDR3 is CASSLVGGPSHYEQYF. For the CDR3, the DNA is TGTGCCAGCAGCCTCGTGGGCGGCCCGAGCCACTACGAGCAGTACTTC.